This entry describes one T cell receptor (beta chain). The CDR3 is 15 residues long. Trimming cost V 6 bases and J 6 bases, with 21 bases left between them. Germline CDR1 reads MDHEN; CDR2 reads SYDVKM. These data come from a study of shared clonotypes between healthy human individuals. Only in-frame clones appear in the TCRdb table, and some are missing; sequencing was by immunoSEQ multiplex PCR. The sample has about 500,000 clones; about 74% are singletons. The study used about 100 million PBMCs per unsorted sample for genomic DNA. The J gene is TRBJ2-7, the V gene TRBV28; D is perhaps TRBD2 (5 bases). The clonotype comes from a woman in her thirties or forties in good health. Some clones in this sample may be carry-over from other donors' samples. The sequencing input was PBMCs. The CDR3 reads CASSPSGGVVGEQYF. In DNA form, the CDR3 reads TGTGCCAGCAGCCCCTCCGGAGGAGTGGTAGGCGAGCAGTACTTC.